This T cell receptor (beta chain) was retrieved from a study of blood T cell repertoires in COVID-19. The wider study: There were acute and convalescent COVID-19 samples, and they came from the United States, Italy and Spain. T cells, B-cell-depleted T cells, or PBMCs provided the cDNA or gDNA that served as material.

The CDR3 contains 14 residues. V was pared by 3 bases and J by 4 bases, with 10 bases between. Germline values: CDR1 LNHDA, CDR2 SQIVND (reference sequence). Patients at the Seattle site were enrolled during active infection and followed longitudinally. In the authors' methods: Reference gene primer amplification gave nucleated cell count estimates. TCRdb's table, derived via immunoSEQ multiplex PCR, lists solely in-frame clones and lacks some. That table furnishes V, J and clone size, whereas the DNA furnished D and trimming. The sample has 300,000 or so clones, approximately 87% seen once. Sequencing used peripheral blood. The chain couples TRBV19 to TRBJ1-5; D remains unclear. The origin of this receptor is a woman in her thirties with COVID-19, enrolled during active disease. The CDR3 is CASSIRGENQPQHF. CDR3 DNA sequence: TGTGCCAGTAGTATCCGGGGAGAAAATCAGCCCCAGCATTTT.